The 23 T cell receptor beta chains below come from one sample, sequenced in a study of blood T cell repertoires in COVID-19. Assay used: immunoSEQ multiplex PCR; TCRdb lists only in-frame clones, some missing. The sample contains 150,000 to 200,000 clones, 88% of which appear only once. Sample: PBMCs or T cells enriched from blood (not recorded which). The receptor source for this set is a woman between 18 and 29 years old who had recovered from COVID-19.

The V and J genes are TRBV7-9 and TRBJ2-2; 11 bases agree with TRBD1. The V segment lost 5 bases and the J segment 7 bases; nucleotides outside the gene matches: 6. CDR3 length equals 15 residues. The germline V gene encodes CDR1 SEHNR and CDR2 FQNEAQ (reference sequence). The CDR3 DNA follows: TGTGCCAGCAGCCACCGGGACAGGGGGTTCGGGGAGCTGTTTTTT. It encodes CASSHRDRGFGELFF.

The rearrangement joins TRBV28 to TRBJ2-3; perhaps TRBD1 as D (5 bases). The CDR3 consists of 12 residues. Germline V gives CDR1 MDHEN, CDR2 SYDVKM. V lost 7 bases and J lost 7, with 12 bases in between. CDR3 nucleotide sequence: TGTGCCAGCAATGACAGTCGCTATACGCAGTATTTT. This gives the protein CASNDSRYTQYF.

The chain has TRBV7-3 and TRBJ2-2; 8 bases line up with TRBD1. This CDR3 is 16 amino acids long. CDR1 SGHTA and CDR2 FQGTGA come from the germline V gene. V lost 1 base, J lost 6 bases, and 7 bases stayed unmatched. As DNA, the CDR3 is TGTGCCAGCAGCTTAAACTCTGGACAGGGATCCGGGGAGCTGTTTTTT. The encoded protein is CASSLNSGQGSGELFF.

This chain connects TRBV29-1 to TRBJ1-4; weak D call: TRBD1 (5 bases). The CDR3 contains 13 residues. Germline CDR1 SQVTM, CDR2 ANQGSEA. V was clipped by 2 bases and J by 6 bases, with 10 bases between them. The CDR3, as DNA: TGCAGCGTTGAAACTGGGACTCATGAAAAACTGTTTTTT. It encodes CSVETGTHEKLFF.

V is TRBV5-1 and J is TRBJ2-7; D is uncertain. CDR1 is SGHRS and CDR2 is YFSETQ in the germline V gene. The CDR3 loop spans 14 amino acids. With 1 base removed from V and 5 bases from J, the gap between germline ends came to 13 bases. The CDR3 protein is CASSLFDRVHEQYF. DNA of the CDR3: TGCGCCAGCAGCTTGTTTGACCGGGTCCACGAGCAGTACTTC.

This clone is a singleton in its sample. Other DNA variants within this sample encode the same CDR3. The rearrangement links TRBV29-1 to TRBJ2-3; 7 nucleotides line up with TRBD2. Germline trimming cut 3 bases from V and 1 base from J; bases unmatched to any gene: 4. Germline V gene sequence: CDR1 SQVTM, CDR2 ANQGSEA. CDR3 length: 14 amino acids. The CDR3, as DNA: TGCAGCGTTGATTCCGCGGGAGGCACAGATACGCAGTATTTT. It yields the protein CSVDSAGGTDTQYF.

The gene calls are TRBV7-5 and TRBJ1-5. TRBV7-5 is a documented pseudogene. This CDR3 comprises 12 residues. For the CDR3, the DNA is TGTGCCAGAATAGTGTGGAATCAGCCCCAGCATTTT. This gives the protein CARIVWNQPQHF.

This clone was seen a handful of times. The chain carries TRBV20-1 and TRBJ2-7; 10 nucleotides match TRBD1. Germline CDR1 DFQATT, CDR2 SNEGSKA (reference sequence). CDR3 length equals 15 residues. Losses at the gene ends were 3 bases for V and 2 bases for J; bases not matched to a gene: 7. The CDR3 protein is CSASVTTGGPYEQYF. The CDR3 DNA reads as TGCAGTGCTAGTGTCACGACAGGGGGCCCCTACGAGCAGTACTTC.

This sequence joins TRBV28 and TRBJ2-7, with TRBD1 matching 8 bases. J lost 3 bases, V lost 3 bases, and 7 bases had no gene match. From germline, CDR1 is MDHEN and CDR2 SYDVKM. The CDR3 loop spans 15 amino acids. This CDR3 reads CASSFSGTGRYEQYF. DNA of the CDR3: TGTGCCAGCAGTTTCTCGGGGACAGGTCGCTACGAGCAGTACTTC.

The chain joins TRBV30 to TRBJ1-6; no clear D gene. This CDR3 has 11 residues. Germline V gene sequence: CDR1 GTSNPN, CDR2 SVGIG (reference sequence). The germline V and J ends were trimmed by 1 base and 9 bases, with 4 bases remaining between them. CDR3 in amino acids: CAWSESSPLHF. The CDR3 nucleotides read TGTGCCTGGAGTGAGAGTTCACCCCTCCACTTT.

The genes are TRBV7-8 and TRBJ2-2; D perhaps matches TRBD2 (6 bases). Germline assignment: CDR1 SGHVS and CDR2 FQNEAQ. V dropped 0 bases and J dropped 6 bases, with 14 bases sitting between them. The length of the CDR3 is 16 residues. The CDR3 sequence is CASSLADVRGAGELFF. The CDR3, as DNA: TGTGCCAGCAGCTTAGCAGATGTGCGGGGTGCCGGGGAGCTGTTTTTT.

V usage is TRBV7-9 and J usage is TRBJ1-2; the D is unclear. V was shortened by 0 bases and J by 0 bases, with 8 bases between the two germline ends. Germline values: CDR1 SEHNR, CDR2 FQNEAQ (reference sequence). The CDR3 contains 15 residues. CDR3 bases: TGTGCCAGCAGCTTAGCAGCTAATCCTAACTATGGCTACACCTTC. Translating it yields CASSLAANPNYGYTF. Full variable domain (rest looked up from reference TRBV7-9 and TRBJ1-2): DTGVSQNPRHKITKRGQNVTFRCDPISEHNRLYWYRQTLGQGPEFLTYFQNEAQLEKSRLLSDRFSAERPKGSFSTLEIQRTEQGDSAMYLCASSLAANPNYGYTFGSGTRLTVV.

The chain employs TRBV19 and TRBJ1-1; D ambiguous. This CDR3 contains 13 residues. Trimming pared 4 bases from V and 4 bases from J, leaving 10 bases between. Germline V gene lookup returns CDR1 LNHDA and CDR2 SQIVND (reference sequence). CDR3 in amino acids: CASSTTSGTEAFF. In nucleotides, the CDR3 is TGTGCCAGTAGTACTACCTCCGGCACTGAAGCTTTCTTT.

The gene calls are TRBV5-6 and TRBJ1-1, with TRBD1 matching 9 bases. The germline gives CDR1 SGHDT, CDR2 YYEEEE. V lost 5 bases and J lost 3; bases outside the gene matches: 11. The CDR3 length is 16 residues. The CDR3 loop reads CASSHRPGTGHTEAFF. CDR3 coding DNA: TGTGCCAGCAGTCACCGACCCGGGACAGGGCACACTGAAGCTTTCTTT.

The CDR3 bases are TGTGCCAGCAGCCAAGCCGGGACTAGCGATCCAACGGAGTTCTTC. This sequence encodes CASSQAGTSDPTEFF. V is TRBV3-1 (or the pseudogene TRBV3-2) and J is TRBJ2-1; 10 bases are shared with TRBD2. CDR1 and CDR2 from the germline V gene are LGHDT and YNNKEL (reference sequence). This CDR3 contains 15 residues. V shed 1 base and J 14 bases; nucleotides not matched to a gene: 11.

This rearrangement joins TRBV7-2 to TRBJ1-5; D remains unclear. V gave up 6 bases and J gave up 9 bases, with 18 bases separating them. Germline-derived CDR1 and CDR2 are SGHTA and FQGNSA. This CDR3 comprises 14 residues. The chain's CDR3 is CASSHDGGERPQHF. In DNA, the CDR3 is TGTGCCAGCAGTCACGACGGAGGAGAGAGGCCCCAGCATTTT.

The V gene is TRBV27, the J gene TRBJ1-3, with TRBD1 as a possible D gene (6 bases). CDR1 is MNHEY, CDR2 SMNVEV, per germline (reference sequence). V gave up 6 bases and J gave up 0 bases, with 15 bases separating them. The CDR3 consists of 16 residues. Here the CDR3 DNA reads TGTGCCAGCAGCGCCGGGGGGCAGAACTCTGGAAACACCATATATTTT. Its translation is CASSAGGQNSGNTIYF.

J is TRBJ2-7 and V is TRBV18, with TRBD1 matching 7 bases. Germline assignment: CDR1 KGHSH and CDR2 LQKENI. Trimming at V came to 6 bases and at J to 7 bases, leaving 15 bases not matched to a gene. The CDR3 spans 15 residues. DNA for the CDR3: TGTGCCAGCTCCCTCATTGACAGGGCGGCGCGAGAGCAGTACTTC. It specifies CASSLIDRAAREQYF.

CDR3 bases: TGTGCCAGCAGCCACGGACAGGGGAGGGCGTGGGGCACTGAAGCTTTCTTT. Protein sequence: CASSHGQGRAWGTEAFF. The V call is TRBV14, the J call TRBJ1-1, with 9 bases fitting TRBD1. The length of the CDR3 is 17 residues. Germline V lookup: CDR1 SGHDN, CDR2 FVKESK. The ends lost 3 bases at V and 4 bases at J; junction bases unmatched: 12.

CDR3 in amino acids: CASSESGTGYQPQHF. The CDR3 DNA sequence: TGTGCCAGCAGTGAATCCGGGACAGGCTATCAGCCCCAGCATTTT. This chain links TRBV2 with TRBJ1-5; TRBD1 matches 8 bases. The CDR3 spans 15 residues. V shed 2 bases and J 5 bases; nucleotides not matched to a gene: 5. Per germline, CDR1 SNHLY and CDR2 FYNNEI.

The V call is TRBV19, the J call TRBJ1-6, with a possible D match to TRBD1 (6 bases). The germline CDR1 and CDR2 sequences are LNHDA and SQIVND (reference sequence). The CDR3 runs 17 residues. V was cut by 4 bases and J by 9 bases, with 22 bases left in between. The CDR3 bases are TGTGCCAGTAGTAAGGGAACAGGGTCCTCCGCAATTTCACCCCTCCACTTT. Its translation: CASSKGTGSSAISPLHF. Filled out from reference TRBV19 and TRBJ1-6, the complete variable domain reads DGGITQSPKYLFRKEGQNVTLSCEQNLNHDAMYWYRQDPGQGLRLIYYSQIVNDFQKGDIAEGYSVSREKKESFPLTVTSAQKNPTAFYLCASSKGTGSSAISPLHFGNGTRLTVT.

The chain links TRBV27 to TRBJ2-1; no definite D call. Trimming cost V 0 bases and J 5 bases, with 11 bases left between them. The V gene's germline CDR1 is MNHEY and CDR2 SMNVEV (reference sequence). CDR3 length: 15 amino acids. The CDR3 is CASSLSGYGDNEQFF. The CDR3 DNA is TGTGCCAGCAGTTTATCGGGCTACGGCGACAATGAGCAGTTCTTC.

CDR3 in DNA: TGTGCCAGCAGCCAGGACTGGCCGGCCCAAGAGACCCAGTACTTC. It is translated as CASSQDWPAQETQYF. This chain connects TRBV7-9 to TRBJ2-5; D may be TRBD2 (5 bases). The V end was cut by 5 bases, the J end by 1 base, with 14 bases between. The germline V gene has CDR1 SEHNR and CDR2 FQNEAQ (reference sequence). The CDR3 totals 15 residues.